Listed below are T cell receptor beta chains from one sample, sequenced in a study of blood T cell repertoires in COVID-19. The data were produced by immunoSEQ multiplex PCR, yet TCRdb's version contains in-frame clones alone and is incomplete. The repertoire includes 80,000 to 95,000 clones, roughly 80% of them detected once, and roughly 4% sits in the top ten. Sequencing used peripheral blood. Receptors were obtained from a woman aged 50 to 65 with acute or convalescent COVID-19. Each CDR3 is given with its conserved first and last residue. The order of the fields is V gene, clone size, CDR3 protein. Clone size is shown for a subset of rows, as once, few, many or a class of expanded clone.

TRBV30	few	CACTGRVFGVATNEKLFF
TRBV28	NA	CASGSSGATGELFF
TRBV5-4	NA	CASSLETSVHEQYF
TRBV4-1	few	CASSQVDMGFLGDTIYF
TRBV19	NA	CASSLQGDNYEQYF
TRBV15	NA	CATSRAAGIYNEQFF
TRBV14	NA	CASRAGGNYGYTF
TRBV3-1/TRBV3-2	NA	CASTGPAGYGYTF
TRBV21-1	few	CASSKMGVCGGRPGNTIYF
TRBV7-9	NA	CASSNMGQGEETQYF
TRBV27	NA	CASSLVSDYNSPLHF
TRBV12-3/TRBV12-4	NA	CASGRNTEAFF
TRBV18	once	CASSPPTGTGADTQYF
TRBV5-4	NA	CASSLNRGGYGYTF
TRBV6-1	NA	CASSEAWTGTAFF
TRBV10-3	NA	CAIKAATEAFF
TRBV10-2	NA	CASSPSGTGRETQYF
TRBV4-2	NA	CASSQDRDRGDSPLHF
TRBV7-2	NA	CASSYFRDRGSPLHF
TRBV5-8	NA	CASSLRLAGGRNTGELFF
TRBV6-4	NA	CASPGGNEQYF
TRBV7-9	once	CASRQQGATNEKLFF
TRBV7-2	NA	CASSLKVGANYGYTF
TRBV5-6	NA	CASSMGLAGRTQYF
TRBV6-5	NA	CASSYGQVYEQYF
TRBV2	NA	CASGQDRVSSGNTIYF
TRBV7-2	NA	CASSLVAGNEQFF
TRBV2	few	CASSPYLYDNQDGYTF
TRBV6-4	NA	CASSPGTGGRGYTF
TRBV19	NA	CASSIVSWENEQFF
TRBV18	NA	CASSQTQGAAFF
TRBV3-1/TRBV3-2	NA	CASSQNRGLPQETQYF
TRBV5-8	NA	CASSLVSGQSTDTQYF
TRBV7-2	NA	CASSLDGGVRPPLHF
TRBV2	NA	CASSSTLGSLNEQFF
TRBV5-1	NA	CASSFHINSYNEQFF